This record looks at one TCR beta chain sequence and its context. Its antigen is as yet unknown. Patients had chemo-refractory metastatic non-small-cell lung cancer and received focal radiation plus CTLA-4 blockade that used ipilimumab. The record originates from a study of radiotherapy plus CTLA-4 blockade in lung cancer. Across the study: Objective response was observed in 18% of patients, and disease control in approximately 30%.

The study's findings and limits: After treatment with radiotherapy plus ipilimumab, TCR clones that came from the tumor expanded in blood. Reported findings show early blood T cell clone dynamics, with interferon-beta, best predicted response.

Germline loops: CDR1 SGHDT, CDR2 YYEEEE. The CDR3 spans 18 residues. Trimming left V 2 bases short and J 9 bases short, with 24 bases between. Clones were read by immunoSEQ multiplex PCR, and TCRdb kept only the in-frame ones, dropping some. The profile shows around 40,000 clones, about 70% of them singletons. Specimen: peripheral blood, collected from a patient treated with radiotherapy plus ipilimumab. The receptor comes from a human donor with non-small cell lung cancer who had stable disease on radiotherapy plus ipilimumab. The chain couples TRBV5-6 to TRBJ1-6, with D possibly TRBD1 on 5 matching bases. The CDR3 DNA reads TGTGCCAGCAGCTTTTTGAAGGGGCCACCCGGGAGTGGTTCACCCCTCCACTTT. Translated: CASSFLKGPPGSGSPLHF.